This T cell receptor beta chain was found in a study of blood T cell repertoires in COVID-19. Overall study: The United States, Italy and Spain supplied acute and convalescent COVID-19 samples. Sources were T cells, B-cell-depleted T cells, or PBMCs; the material itself was cDNA or gDNA.

This CDR3 spans 15 amino acids. The germline CDR1 and CDR2 sequences are SEHNR and FQNEAQ (reference sequence). With 1 base clipped from V and 6 bases from J, the junction kept 4 bases outside the gene matches. Original methodology: From reference gene primer amplification, estimates of nucleated cell counts were derived. Clones were read by immunoSEQ multiplex PCR, and TCRdb kept only the in-frame ones, dropping some. V, J and clone size are those of that table, while D and trimming were read from the DNA. The sample yields 250,000 to 300,000 clones, about 89% seen once. The gene calls are TRBV7-9 and TRBJ2-2; 8 nucleotides line up with TRBD2. The TCR sequence derives from a woman aged 60 to 75 with acute or convalescent COVID-19. The sequenced material came from peripheral blood. The CDR3 DNA reads as TGTGCCAGCAGCTTAGGGGAGCGGGAGCCCGGGGAGCTGTTTTTT. This translates into CASSLGEREPGELFF.